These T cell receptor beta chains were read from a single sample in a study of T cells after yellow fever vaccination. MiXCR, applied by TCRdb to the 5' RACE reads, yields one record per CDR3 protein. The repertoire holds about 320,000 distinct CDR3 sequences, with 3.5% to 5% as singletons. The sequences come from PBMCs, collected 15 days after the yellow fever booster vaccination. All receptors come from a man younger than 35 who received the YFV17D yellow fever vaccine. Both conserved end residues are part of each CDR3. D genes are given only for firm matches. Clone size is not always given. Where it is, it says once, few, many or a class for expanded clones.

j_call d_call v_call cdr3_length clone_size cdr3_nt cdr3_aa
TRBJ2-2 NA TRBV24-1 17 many TGTGCCACCAGTGATCCCGACAGTTGGGGGAACACCGGGGAGCTGTTTTTT CATSDPDSWGNTGELFF
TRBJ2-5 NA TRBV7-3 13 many TGTGCCAGCAGCTTCCGAAGAAAAGAGACCCAGTACTTC CASSFRRKETQYF
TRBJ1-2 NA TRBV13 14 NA TGTGCCAGCAGCTCCGCCGGTGCAGCTTATGGCTACACCTTC CASSSAGAAYGYTF
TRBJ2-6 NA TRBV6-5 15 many TGTGCCAGCAGCCCCCGACGCTCTGGGGCCAACGTCCTGACTTTC CASSPRRSGANVLTF
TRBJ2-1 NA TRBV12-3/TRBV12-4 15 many TGTGCCAGCAGCCTCTTACGGGCCATTTACAATGAGCAGTTCTTC CASSLLRAIYNEQFF
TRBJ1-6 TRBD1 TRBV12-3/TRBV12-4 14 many TGTGCCAGCAGTTTCGGACAGGGAGATTCACCCCTCCACTTT CASSFGQGDSPLHF
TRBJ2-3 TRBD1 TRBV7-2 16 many TGTGCCAGCAGCTCTTCCCGGGACAGGGGTCGTGATACGCAGTATTTT CASSSSRDRGRDTQYF
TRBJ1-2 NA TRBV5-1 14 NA TGCGCCAGCAGCCCTGGCGCTTTGGAGTATGGCTACACCTTC CASSPGALEYGYTF
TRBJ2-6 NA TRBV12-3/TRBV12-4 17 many TGTGCCAGCAGTTTACCCGGACCCGTTTCCGGGGCCAACGTCCTGACTTTC CASSLPGPVSGANVLTF
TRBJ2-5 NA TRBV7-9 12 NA TGTGCCATGGGCGGGATATTGGAGACCCAGTACTTC CAMGGILETQYF
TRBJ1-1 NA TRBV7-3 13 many TGTGCCAGCAGCCTCGCGGCGAACACTGAAGCTTTCTTT CASSLAANTEAFF
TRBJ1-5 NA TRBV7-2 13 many TGTGCCAGCAGCTTGAGGGGCCTTCAGCCCCAGCATTTT CASSLRGLQPQHF
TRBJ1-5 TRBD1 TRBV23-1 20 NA TGCGCCAGCATTCAATTTTTGGACAGGGGGAGCGTTTATAGCAATCAGCCCCAGCATTTT CASIQFLDRGSVYSNQPQHF
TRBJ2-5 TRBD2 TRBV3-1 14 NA TGTGCCAGCAGCCTTAGCGGGACACGAGAGACCCAGTACTTC CASSLSGTRETQYF
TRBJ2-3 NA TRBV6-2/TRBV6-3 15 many TGTGCCAGCAGTTACGCAGACAGGTTCGGAGATACGCAGTATTTT CASSYADRFGDTQYF
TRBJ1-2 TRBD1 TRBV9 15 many TGTGCCAGCAGCGTTGAGGGGGACAGTTACTATGGCTACACCTTC CASSVEGDSYYGYTF
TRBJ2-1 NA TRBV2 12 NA TGTGCCAGCAGTGAAGGACTAATTGAGCAGTTCTTC CASSEGLIEQFF
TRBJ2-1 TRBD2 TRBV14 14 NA TGTGCCAGCAGCCAGACGAGAAGCGGGGGTGAGCAGTTCTTC CASSQTRSGGEQFF
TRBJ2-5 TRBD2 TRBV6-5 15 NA TGTGCCAGCGGTTTCCGGGGGGGGTCGGGAGAGACCCAGTACTTC CASGFRGGSGETQYF
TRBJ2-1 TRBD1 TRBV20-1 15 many TGCAGTGCTAGTTTTTTTGGGACAGGGGTCGATGAGCAGTTCTTC CSASFFGTGVDEQFF
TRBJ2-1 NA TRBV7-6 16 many TGTGCCAGCAGCTTGTTAGCTAGTGGGGGGCAGAATGAGCAGTTCTTC CASSLLASGGQNEQFF
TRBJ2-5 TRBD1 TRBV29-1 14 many TGCAGCGTTGAAGACAGGGGGCAGGGGGAGACCCAGTACTTC CSVEDRGQGETQYF
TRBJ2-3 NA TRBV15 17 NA TGTGCCACGCGTTCCGGCCGGGGTGGGGTAGGGGCAGATACGCAGTATTTT CATRSGRGGVGADTQYF
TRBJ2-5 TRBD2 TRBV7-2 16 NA TGTGCCAGCAGCCGACTAGCGGGGGGGAACCAAGAGACCCAGTACTTC CASSRLAGGNQETQYF
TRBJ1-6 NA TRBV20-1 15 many TGCAGTGCTAAGACGGGAAGCTCCTATAATTCACCCCTCCACTTT CSAKTGSSYNSPLHF
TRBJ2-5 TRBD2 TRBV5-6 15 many TGTGCCAGCTCCGTGCGGGGGGGGCTCCAAGAGACCCAGTACTTC CASSVRGGLQETQYF
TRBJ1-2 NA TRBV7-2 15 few TGTGCCAGCAGCGCCTCATACGGGTCTAACTATGGCTACACCTTC CASSASYGSNYGYTF
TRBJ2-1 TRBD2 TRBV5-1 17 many TGCGCCAGCAGCTTGGCGGGGGGTGCGAGCTCCTACAATGAGCAGTTCTTC CASSLAGGASSYNEQFF
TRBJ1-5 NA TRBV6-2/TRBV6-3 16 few TGTGCCAGCAGTTACTCGAGTTCCAGGGGACGACAGCCCCAGCATTTT CASSYSSSRGRQPQHF
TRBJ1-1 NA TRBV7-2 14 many TGTGCCAGCAGCCCAGCCAGGGGAGTCACTGAAGCTTTCTTT CASSPARGVTEAFF
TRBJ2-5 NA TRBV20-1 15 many TGCAGTGCTATGGCTACTGGGCTGGGTTTAGAGACCCAGTACTTC CSAMATGLGLETQYF
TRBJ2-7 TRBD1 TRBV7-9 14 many TGTGCCAGCAGCCTACAGGGGAGCTCCTACGAGCAGTACTTC CASSLQGSSYEQYF
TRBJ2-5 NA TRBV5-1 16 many TGCGCCAGCAGCTTGGGGGTAGCTGGGCCCGAAGAGACCCAGTACTTC CASSLGVAGPEETQYF
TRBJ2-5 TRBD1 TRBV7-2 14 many TGTGCCAGCAGCTTAAACAGGGGGCAAGAGACCCAGTACTTC CASSLNRGQETQYF
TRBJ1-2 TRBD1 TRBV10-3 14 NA TGTGCCATCAGTAGTCCGGGACAGGGATACGGCTACACCTTC CAISSPGQGYGYTF
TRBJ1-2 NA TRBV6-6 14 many TGTGCCAGCAGCCTTGGAGACAGCCTCTATGGCTACACCTTC CASSLGDSLYGYTF
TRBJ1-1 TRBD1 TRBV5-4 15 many TGTGCCAGCAGCCCAGGGGGAGGGGAGAAAACTGAAGCTTTCTTT CASSPGGGEKTEAFF
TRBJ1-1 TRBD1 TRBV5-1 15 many TGCGCCAGCAGCGTGGGAAGGGGGCTAGGCACTGAAGCTTTCTTT CASSVGRGLGTEAFF
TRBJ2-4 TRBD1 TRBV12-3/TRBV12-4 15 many TGTGCCAGCAGTTTTGGACAGGGCGGCAAAAACATTCAGTACTTC CASSFGQGGKNIQYF
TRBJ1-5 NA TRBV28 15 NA TGTGCCAGCAGAAGTACTGTTCTCCTCGGTCAGCCCCAGCATTTT CASRSTVLLGQPQHF
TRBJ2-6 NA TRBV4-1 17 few TGCGCCAGCAGCCAAGTGGAAGGTATCTCTGGGGCCAACGTCCTGACTTTC CASSQVEGISGANVLTF
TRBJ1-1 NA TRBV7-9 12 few TGTGCCAGCAGACTCTCGACGGGGCTGGCTTTCTTT CASRLSTGLAFF
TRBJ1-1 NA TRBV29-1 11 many TGCAGCGTTGAATCAGGCACTGAAGCTTTCTTT CSVESGTEAFF
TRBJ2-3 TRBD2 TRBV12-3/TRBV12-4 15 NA TGTGCCAGCAGTTTGGGACTAGGAGGCACAGATACGCAGTATTTT CASSLGLGGTDTQYF
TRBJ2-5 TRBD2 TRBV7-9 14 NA TGTGCCAGCAGCGCCAGCGGGGGGGCGGAGACCCAGTACTTC CASSASGGAETQYF
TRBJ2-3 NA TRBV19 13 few TGTGCCAGTACAGCAACGGGATCAGATACGCAGTATTTT CASTATGSDTQYF
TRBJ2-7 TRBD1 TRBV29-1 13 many TGCAGCGTCGGGGACAGTCCGGCCTACGAGCAGTACTTC CSVGDSPAYEQYF
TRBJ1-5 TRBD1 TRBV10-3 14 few TGTGCCACACGGTCCGGGACAGACAATCAGCCCCAGCATTTT CATRSGTDNQPQHF
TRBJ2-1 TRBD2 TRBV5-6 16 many TGTGCCAGCAGTTTGACTAGCGGGGGTTCCTACAATGAGCAGTTCTTC CASSLTSGGSYNEQFF
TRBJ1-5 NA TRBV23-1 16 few TGCGCCAGCAGTCAATCGGGACACGGAAACAATCAGCCCCAGCATTTT CASSQSGHGNNQPQHF
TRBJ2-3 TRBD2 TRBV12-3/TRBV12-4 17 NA TGTGCCAGCAGACCCGGAAGACTAGCGGGGGGTATAGATACGCAGTATTTT CASRPGRLAGGIDTQYF
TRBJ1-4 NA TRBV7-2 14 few TGTGCCAGCGCGCCGCGACCTGGGGATGAAAAACTGTTTTTT CASAPRPGDEKLFF
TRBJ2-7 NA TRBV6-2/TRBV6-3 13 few TGTGCCAGCAGACCGACAGGAGCCTACGAGCAGTACTTC CASRPTGAYEQYF
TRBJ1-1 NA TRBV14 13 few TGTGCCAGCAGCCAATGGGCCGCCACTGAAGCTTTCTTT CASSQWAATEAFF
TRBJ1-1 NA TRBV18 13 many TGTGCCAGCGCTGGGGCAGAAAACACTGAAGCTTTCTTT CASAGAENTEAFF
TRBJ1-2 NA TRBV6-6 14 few TGTGCCAGCAGTTACGGACAGCTTAACTATGGCTACACCTTC CASSYGQLNYGYTF
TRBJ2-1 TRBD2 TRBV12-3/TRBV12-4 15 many TGTGCCAGCAGTCTGCAAGGGACTAGCGGGGGCAAGCAGTTCTTC CASSLQGTSGGKQFF